The clone carrying this TCR beta chain was observed a handful of times. The antigen is unknown. Germline V lookup: CDR1 MNHEY, CDR2 SMNVEV (reference sequence). V dropped 6 bases and J dropped 6 bases, with 11 bases sitting between them. The CDR3 runs to 13 residues. The isolated RNA, all of it, was reverse transcribed, so expressed TCRB transcripts were what got sequenced. Profiling relied on immunoSEQ multiplex PCR, and the TCRdb table lists in-frame clones only, not all of them. The table includes 250,000 to 350,000 clones, around 16% detected once. The sample is drawn from a study of beta chain features in type 1 diabetes. Study-level background: When patients were set against healthy donors, age, gender and cell yields were similar. Findings and caveats of the study: Across patients, naive, central memory and Treg TCRB repertoires exhibited apparently greater similarity than was observed across healthy donors. Moderately but significantly shorter TCRB CDR3s were found in Type 1 diabetes patients in all four CD4+ subsets. PCR might preferentially amplify shorter templates, equally in patients and controls.

About 110 mL of blood, on average, came from one heparinised draw per donor. The TCR originated in a man aged 18 to 30 with type 1 diabetes. The chain combines TRBV27 with TRBJ2-2; tentatively, D is TRBD2 (6 bases). Sequencing was carried out using naive CD4+ T cells from blood. CDR3: CASRRGTAGELFF. CDR3 in DNA: TGTGCCAGCAGGCGGGGTACCGCCGGGGAGCTGTTTTTT.